A single sample gave rise to the 20 T cell receptor beta chains below, sequenced in a study of blood T cell repertoires in COVID-19. TCRdb's table, derived via immunoSEQ multiplex PCR, lists solely in-frame clones and lacks some. The sample shows 250,000 to 300,000 clones, around 89% of them seen only once. The sample consisted of PBMCs or T cells enriched from blood (not recorded which). These receptors originate from a man aged 35 to 55 who had recovered from COVID-19.

The chain uses TRBV7-2 and TRBJ1-5; D perhaps matches TRBD1 (6 bases). This CDR3 region has 16 residues. CDR1 is SGHTA and CDR2 is FQGNSA in the germline V gene. The V end lost 7 bases, the J end lost 2 bases, and 18 bases lay between the germline ends. CDR3 coding DNA: TGTGCCAGCACCTATGAAGGGGGATTAGGCAATCAGCCCCAGCATTTT. Protein sequence: CASTYEGGLGNQPQHF.

The rearrangement joins TRBV9 to TRBJ2-5; 7 nucleotides align to TRBD2. V was clipped by 0 bases and J by 4 bases; unmatched bases: 12. The CDR3 runs to 17 residues. Germline CDR1 and CDR2: SGDLS and YYNGEE. CDR3 nucleotide sequence: TGTGCCAGCAGCGTAGCGTGGTTGACTAGCACCACAGAGACCCAGTACTTC. Translation: CASSVAWLTSTTETQYF. The full variable domain, its missing parts supplied by reference TRBV9 and TRBJ2-5, is DSGVTQTPKHLITATGQRVTLRCSPRSGDLSVYWYQQSLDQGLQFLIQYYNGEERAKGNILERFSAQQFPDLHSELNLSSLELGDSALYFCASSVAWLTSTTETQYFGPGTRLLVL.

The rearrangement links TRBV9 to TRBJ2-2; tentatively, D is TRBD1 (5 bases). The germline gives CDR1 SGDLS, CDR2 YYNGEE. The CDR3 contains 15 residues. V gave up 4 bases and J gave up 5 bases, with 15 bases separating them. CDR3 DNA: TGTGCCAGCAGCCCCCGTGGGGCCCCAACCGGGGAGCTGTTTTTT. Translated, it gives CASSPRGAPTGELFF.

The chain is built from TRBV3-1 (or the pseudogene TRBV3-2) and TRBJ2-2; TRBD2 matches at 10 bases. The CDR3 sequence is 16 residues long. After removal of 2 bases from V and 5 bases from J, the junction contained 5 bases not matched to a gene. Germline V gives CDR1 LGHDT, CDR2 YNNKEL (reference sequence). CDR3 sequence: CASSQQREGLTGELFF. The CDR3 region has the DNA TGTGCCAGCAGCCAACAGCGGGAGGGCCTGACCGGGGAGCTGTTTTTT.

This chain connects TRBV10-3 to TRBJ2-3; 12 nucleotides line up with TRBD2. The V gene's germline CDR1 is ENHRY and CDR2 SYGVKD. The CDR3 is made up of 14 amino acids. J gave up 6 bases and V 6 bases, and 4 bases lay outside the gene matches. The CDR3 DNA is TGTGCCATCAGCGGACTAGCGGGGCGGGATACGCAGTATTTT. Its translation is CAISGLAGRDTQYF.

The chain joins TRBV15 to TRBJ1-1, with a weak D call TRBD1 (6 bases). Looked up from germline, CDR1 is LNHNV and CDR2 is YYDKDF (reference sequence). The CDR3 covers 14 residues. V was trimmed by 0 bases and J by 6 bases, leaving 11 bases between them. The CDR3 loop is CATSRDRGSAEAFF. CDR3 nucleotide sequence: TGTGCCACCAGCAGAGACAGGGGTTCGGCTGAAGCTTTCTTT.

This chain connects TRBV7-9 to TRBJ1-4, with D possibly being TRBD1 (5 bases). Trimming removed 4 bases at V and 8 bases at J, with 14 bases between. The CDR3 extends over 14 amino acids. CDR1 and CDR2 from the germline V gene are SEHNR and FQNEAQ (reference sequence). Here the CDR3 DNA reads TGTGCCAGCAGCTCAACGGTCCGGGGGGAAAAACTGTTTTTT. Translating it yields CASSSTVRGEKLFF.

This sequence joins TRBV6-4 and TRBJ1-6; perhaps TRBD1 as D (5 bases). This CDR3 has 16 residues. Germline loops: CDR1 MRHNA, CDR2 SNTAGT. Trimming removed 6 bases from V and 5 bases from J, with 17 bases in between. The CDR3 nucleotides read TGTGCCAGCAGCCGAGACCCAGGGTTGCATAATTCACCCCTCCACTTT. Protein: CASSRDPGLHNSPLHF.

This clone was counted a few times. The gene calls are TRBV6-4 and TRBJ1-2, with a tentative D call TRBD1 (5 bases). This CDR3 has 13 residues. In germline, CDR1 is MRHNA, CDR2 SNTAGT. Trimming took off 3 bases at V and 7 bases at J, with 12 bases between the two ends. Written as DNA, the CDR3 is TGTGCCAGCAGTGAATCGCAGGGAGGTGGCTACACCTTC. Translated, it gives CASSESQGGGYTF.

CDR3: CASSSRRRARGPYTGELFF. Written as DNA, the CDR3 is TGTGCCAGCAGCTCCCGCAGGAGGGCGCGGGGCCCGTACACCGGGGAGCTGTTTTTT. This chain uses TRBV3-1 (or the pseudogene TRBV3-2) with TRBJ2-2; D possibly corresponds to TRBD2 (6 bases). V gave up 5 bases and J gave up 3 bases, with 25 bases separating them. The length of the CDR3 is 19 residues. Germline loops: CDR1 LGHDT, CDR2 YNNKEL (reference sequence).

This chain connects TRBV12-5 to TRBJ2-7; 10 bases align to TRBD1. Germline CDR1 is LGHNT and CDR2 is FRNRAP. CDR3 length equals 17 residues. Trimming cost V 3 bases and J 7 bases; bases outside gene matches: 15. The CDR3: CASGFRSYTGQGWEQYF. Written as DNA, the CDR3 is TGTGCTAGTGGTTTCCGTAGCTATACGGGACAGGGGTGGGAGCAGTACTTC.

This chain connects TRBV19 to TRBJ2-1, with D perhaps TRBD2 (6 bases). The CDR3 has 14 amino acids. Looked up from germline, CDR1 is LNHDA and CDR2 is SQIVND (reference sequence). V was shortened by 7 bases and J by 6 bases, with 16 bases between the two germline ends. The CDR3 sequence: CASTGTRYPNEQFF. The CDR3, as DNA: TGTGCCAGTACCGGGACTCGGTATCCCAATGAGCAGTTCTTC.

The chain joins TRBV5-1 to TRBJ1-1; TRBD1 matches at 8 bases. Germline V gene sequence: CDR1 SGHRS, CDR2 YFSETQ. Unmatched junction bases numbered 11, after V lost 0 bases and J lost 1 base. CDR3 length: 18 residues. This CDR3 reads CASSLALDRDPGNTEAFF. For the CDR3, the DNA is TGCGCCAGCAGCTTGGCCCTGGACAGGGATCCGGGGAACACTGAAGCTTTCTTT.

This sequence joins TRBV15 and TRBJ2-7; D call uncertain. CDR3 length: 15 amino acids. Trimming removed 3 bases from V and 1 base from J, with 13 bases in between. Germline V lookup: CDR1 LNHNV, CDR2 YYDKDF (reference sequence). In nucleotides, the CDR3 is TGTGCCACCAGCAGGCCGTCCCACAGTTCCTACGAGCAGTACTTC. The encoded protein is CATSRPSHSSYEQYF.

The chain carries TRBV7-2 and TRBJ2-5; D gene uncertain. The germline gives CDR1 SGHTA, CDR2 FQGNSA. The CDR3 loop spans 12 amino acids. Trimming took off 2 bases at V and 4 bases at J, with 5 bases between the two ends. The CDR3 nucleotides are TGTGCCAGCAGCTTATCTAGAGAGACCCAGTACTTC. Translation gives CASSLSRETQYF. Based on the CDR3 plus reference TRBV7-2 and TRBJ2-5, the full variable domain is GAGVSQSPSNKVTEKGKDVELRCDPISGHTALYWYRQSLGQGLEFLIYFQGNSAPDKSGLPSDRFSAERTGGSVSTLTIQRTQQEDSAVYLCASSLSRETQYFGPGTRLLVL.

CDR3 residues: CASHQGSNQPQHF. The CDR3, as DNA: TGTGCCAGCCACCAGGGTAGCAATCAGCCCCAGCATTTT. The chain links TRBV28 to TRBJ1-5, with D possibly being TRBD1 (5 bases). V gave up 8 bases and J gave up 0 bases, with 8 bases separating them. Germline CDR1 reads MDHEN; CDR2 reads SYDVKM. The CDR3 has 13 amino acids.

The rearrangement links TRBV7-3 to TRBJ2-3; 9 bases align to TRBD1. This CDR3 is built from 15 residues. The trim removed 5 bases at V and 4 bases at J, leaving 7 bases unmatched. CDR1 and CDR2 (germline): SGHTA, FQGTGA. CDR3 loop: CASSITGGWADTQYF. The CDR3 DNA is TGTGCCAGCAGCATTACAGGGGGCTGGGCAGATACGCAGTATTTT.

The chain is built from TRBV4-1 and TRBJ2-7, with 7 bases lining up with TRBD2. The CDR3 sequence is 16 residues long. Germline assignment: CDR1 MGHRA and CDR2 YSYEKL. With V trimmed by 1 base and J by 2 bases, 8 bases remained unmatched. This CDR3 reads CASSQGRQGGTYEQYF. CDR3 nucleotides: TGCGCCAGCAGCCAAGGACGTCAGGGAGGGACCTACGAGCAGTACTTC.

The V and J genes are TRBV2 and TRBJ2-1; 7 bases are shared with TRBD2. Germline lookup yields CDR1 SNHLY and CDR2 FYNNEI. The CDR3 sequence is 19 residues long. Trimming cost V 2 bases and J 4 bases; bases outside gene matches: 17. CDR3 nucleotides: TGTGCCAGCAGTGAAAGGCGGGTGAGGGGAGGGAACATTTACAATGAGCAGTTCTTC. This translates into CASSERRVRGGNIYNEQFF.

The chain couples TRBV6-5 to TRBJ2-7; 7 bases line up with TRBD2. Germline V lookup: CDR1 MNHEY, CDR2 SVGAGI. The CDR3 covers 12 residues. V lost 5 bases to trimming and J lost 5 bases; unmatched junction nucleotides: 3. The CDR3 DNA follows: TGTGCCAGCAGTCGACTAGCAGACGAGCAGTACTTC. Its translation: CASSRLADEQYF.